The sequence of this T cell receptor beta chain was determined in a study of blood T cell repertoires in COVID-19. Using immunoSEQ multiplex PCR, the repertoire was profiled, and TCRdb retains in-frame clones only, with some absent. Of fewer than 500,000 clones in the sample, around nine tenths were seen once. The receptor was derived from a woman in her 30s with acute or convalescent COVID-19. The sample was peripheral blood.

The CDR3 is CASRKGTGWVEQYF. For the CDR3, the DNA is TGTGCCAGTAGGAAAGGGACAGGATGGGTCGAGCAGTACTTC. The chain recombines TRBV19 with TRBJ2-7; 8 bases align to TRBD1. CDR1 and CDR2 (germline): LNHDA, SQIVND (reference sequence). After removal of 6 bases from V and 6 bases from J, the junction contained 10 bases not matched to a gene. The CDR3 extends over 14 amino acids.